This entry is about one T cell receptor (beta chain). The target antigen is unknown. The sample comes from a study of blood T cells in healthy people across ages. The study, taken as a whole, reports: Among long-lived donors, naive CD4+ cells were more numerous and diversity higher than in aged donors. It was held that diversity estimates obtained from one million T cells represented underestimates.

Every donor contributed about 10 milliliters of peripheral blood by blood draw. PBMCs numbering at least 7 million were isolated per sample. It was with a sample-barcoded 5' primer and a J-beta primer mix that a second PCR of about 7 to 12 cycles was run. TCRdb re-derived calls from the 5' RACE reads in MiXCR, one entry per CDR3 protein. Found here are about 1.4 million distinct CDR3 sequences, almost 60% of them singletons; the top ten hold 6.5% to 8.5%. In germline, CDR1 is MGHRA, CDR2 YSYEKL. The CDR3 is 15 amino acids. V was trimmed by 3 bases and J by 13 bases, leaving 22 bases between them. The sample comprised blood. The sequence derives from a young man in good health. The chain has TRBV4-1 and TRBJ2-4; D perhaps matches TRBD1 (6 bases). CDR3 DNA: TGCGCCAGCAGCCACCAGACAGGCTCCCCGGAGAGCCAGTACTTC. This encodes CASSHQTGSPESQYF.